This TCR beta chain was obtained from a study of blood T cell repertoires in COVID-19. About the research overall: Italy, Spain and the United States were the sources of the convalescent and acute COVID-19 samples. PBMCs, B-cell-depleted T cells, or T cells were the source of the cDNA or gDNA that made up the material.

Germline CDR1 and CDR2: MNHNS and SASEGT. The CDR3 spans 15 residues. The V segment lost 1 base and the J segment 2 bases; nucleotides outside the gene matches: 3. Authors' methods: Reference gene primer amplification in the assay estimated nucleated cell counts. TCRdb keeps only in-frame clones here, not all; method: immunoSEQ multiplex PCR. V and J calls and clone size are copied from that table; D and trimming were computed from the DNA. The sample comprises approximately 320,000 clones, almost 85% of which are singletons, and approximately 7.9% rests with the top ten. This clone was seen ten or more times.

The clonotype was recovered from a human donor in a cohort sampled during active COVID-19. The chain uses TRBV6-1 and TRBJ2-7; 9 nucleotides match TRBD2. Material for sequencing was peripheral blood. The CDR3 sequence: CASSEEASGAYEQYF. CDR3 nucleotide sequence: TGTGCCAGCAGTGAAGAGGCTAGCGGGGCCTACGAGCAGTACTTC.